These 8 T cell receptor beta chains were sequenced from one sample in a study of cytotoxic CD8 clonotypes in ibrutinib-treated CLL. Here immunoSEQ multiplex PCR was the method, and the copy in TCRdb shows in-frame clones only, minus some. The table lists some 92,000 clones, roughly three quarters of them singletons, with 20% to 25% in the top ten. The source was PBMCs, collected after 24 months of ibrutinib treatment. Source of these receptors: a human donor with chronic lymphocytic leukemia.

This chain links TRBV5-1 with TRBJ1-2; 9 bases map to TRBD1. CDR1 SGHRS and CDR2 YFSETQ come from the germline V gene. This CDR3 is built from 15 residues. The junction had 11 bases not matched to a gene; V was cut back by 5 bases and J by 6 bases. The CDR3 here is CASSLSTGGGDGYTF. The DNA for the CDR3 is TGCGCCAGCAGTTTATCTACAGGGGGCGGCGATGGCTACACCTTC.

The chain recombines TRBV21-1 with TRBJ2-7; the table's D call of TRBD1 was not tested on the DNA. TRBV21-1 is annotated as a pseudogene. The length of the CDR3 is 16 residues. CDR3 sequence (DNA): TGTGCCAGCAGCAAAGCTACGGGGACAGGGGGATCCGAGCAGTACTTC. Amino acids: CASSKATGTGGSEQYF.

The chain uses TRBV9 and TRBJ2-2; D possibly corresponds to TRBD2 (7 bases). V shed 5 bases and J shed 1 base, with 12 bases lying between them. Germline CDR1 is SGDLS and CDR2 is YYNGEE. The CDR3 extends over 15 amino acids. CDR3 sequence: CASRGGGRNTGELFF. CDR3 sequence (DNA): TGTGCCAGCAGGGGAGGGGGTCGGAACACCGGGGAGCTGTTTTTT. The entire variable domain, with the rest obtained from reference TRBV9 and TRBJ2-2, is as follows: DSGVTQTPKHLITATGQRVTLRCSPRSGDLSVYWYQQSLDQGLQFLIQYYNGEERAKGNILERFSAQQFPDLHSELNLSSLELGDSALYFCASRGGGRNTGELFFGEGSRLTVL.

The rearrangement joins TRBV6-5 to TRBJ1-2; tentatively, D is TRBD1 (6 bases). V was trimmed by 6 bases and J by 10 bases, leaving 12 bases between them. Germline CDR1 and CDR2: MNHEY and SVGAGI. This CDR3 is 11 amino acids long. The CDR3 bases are TGTGCCAGCAGAGGGGACATCCACTACACCTTC. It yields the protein CASRGDIHYTF.

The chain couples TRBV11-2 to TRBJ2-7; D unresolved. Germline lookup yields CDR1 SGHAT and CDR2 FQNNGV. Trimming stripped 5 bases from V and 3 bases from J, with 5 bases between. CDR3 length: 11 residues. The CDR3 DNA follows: TGTGCCAGCAGCCACCTCTACGAGCAGTACTTC. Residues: CASSHLYEQYF.

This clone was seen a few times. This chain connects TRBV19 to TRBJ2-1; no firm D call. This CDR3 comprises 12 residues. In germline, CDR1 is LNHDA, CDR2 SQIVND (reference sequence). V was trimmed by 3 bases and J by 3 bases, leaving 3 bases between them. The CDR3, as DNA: TGTGCCAGTAGTATTGACTACAATGAGCAGTTCTTC. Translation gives CASSIDYNEQFF.

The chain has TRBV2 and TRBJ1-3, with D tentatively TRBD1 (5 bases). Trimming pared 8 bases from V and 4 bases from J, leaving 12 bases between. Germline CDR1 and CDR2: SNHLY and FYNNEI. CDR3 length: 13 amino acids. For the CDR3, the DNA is TGTGCCAGCGTCAGGGAAGCGGGAAACACCATATATTTT. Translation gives CASVREAGNTIYF.

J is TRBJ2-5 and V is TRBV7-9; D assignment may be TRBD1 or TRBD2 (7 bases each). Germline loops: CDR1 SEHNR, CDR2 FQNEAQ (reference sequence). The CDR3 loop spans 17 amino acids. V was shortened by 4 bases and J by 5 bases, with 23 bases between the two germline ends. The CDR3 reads CASSSGGGQSVRETQYF. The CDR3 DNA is TGTGCCAGCAGCTCAGGGGGGGGACAGTCTGTCCGGGAGACCCAGTACTTC.